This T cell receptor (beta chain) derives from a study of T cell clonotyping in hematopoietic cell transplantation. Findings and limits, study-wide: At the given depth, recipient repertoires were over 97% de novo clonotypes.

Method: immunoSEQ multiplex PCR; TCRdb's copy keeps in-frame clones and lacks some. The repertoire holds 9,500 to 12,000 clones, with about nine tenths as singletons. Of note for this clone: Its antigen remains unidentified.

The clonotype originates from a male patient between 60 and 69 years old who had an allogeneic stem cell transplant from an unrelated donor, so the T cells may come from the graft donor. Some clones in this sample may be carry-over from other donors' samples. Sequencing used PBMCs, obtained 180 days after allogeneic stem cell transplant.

CDR3 coding DNA: TGTGCCAGCAGTGCCGGCGAGGGGGGGATAGCTGGAAACACCATATATTTT. Translation gives CASSAGEGGIAGNTIYF. This sequence joins TRBV25-1 and TRBJ1-3, with D maybe TRBD1 (6 bases). Trimming pared 4 bases from V and 2 bases from J, leaving 18 bases between. CDR3 length: 17 residues. Germline V gene data show CDR1 as MGHDK and CDR2 as SYGVNS.